These 24 T cell receptor beta chains originate from one sample sequenced in a study of cytotoxic CD8 clonotypes in ibrutinib-treated CLL. Sequenced by immunoSEQ multiplex PCR; TCRdb stores in-frame clones only, minus some. This table holds over 200,000 clones, more than 65% found once. The sequencing used PBMCs, collected after 12 months of ibrutinib treatment. Receptors originate from a human donor with chronic lymphocytic leukemia.

The V call is TRBV6-5, the J call TRBJ2-5, with 7 bases matching TRBD1. CDR3 length: 15 amino acids. The germline V gene has CDR1 MNHEY and CDR2 SVGAGI. The junction had 3 bases not matched to a gene; V was cut back by 2 bases and J by 0 bases. The CDR3 sequence: CASSYGTAHQETQYF. Written as DNA, the CDR3 is TGTGCCAGCAGTTACGGGACAGCCCACCAAGAGACCCAGTACTTC.

The chain has TRBV7-6 and TRBJ1-1; D is possibly TRBD1 (6 bases). Trimming stripped 0 bases from V and 1 base from J, with 9 bases between. The germline CDR1 and CDR2 sequences are SGHVS and FNYEAQ. This CDR3 has 15 residues. The CDR3 reads CASSLAGHGNTEAFF. In DNA form, the CDR3 reads TGTGCCAGCAGCTTAGCGGGACATGGGAACACTGAAGCTTTCTTT. Full variable domain (remainder filled in from reference TRBV7-6 and TRBJ1-1): GAGVSQSPRYKVTKRGQDVALRCDPISGHVSLYWYRQALGQGPEFLTYFNYEAQQDKSGLPNDRFSAERPEGSISTLTIQRTEQRDSAMYRCASSLAGHGNTEAFFGQGTRLTVV.

The V call is TRBV4-3, the J call TRBJ2-1, with TRBD2 as a possible D gene (6 bases). The germline gives CDR1 LGHNA, CDR2 YSLEER. Trimming stripped 4 bases from V and 7 bases from J, with 17 bases between. The CDR3 is 15 amino acids. The CDR3 sequence: CASSRDRDSFNEQFF. DNA for the CDR3: TGCGCCAGCAGCCGGGACCGGGACTCATTTAATGAGCAGTTCTTC.

The V call is TRBV19, the J call TRBJ2-2; D possibly corresponds to TRBD2 (6 bases). The germline gives CDR1 LNHDA, CDR2 SQIVND (reference sequence). Trimming pared 5 bases from V and 2 bases from J, leaving 12 bases between. The CDR3 is 15 residues long. CDR3 protein: CASSSSGLNTGELFF. DNA for the CDR3: TGTGCCAGTAGTTCCAGCGGGCTTAACACCGGGGAGCTGTTTTTT.

The chain links TRBV19 to TRBJ1-1; D is perhaps TRBD1 (5 bases). Between the trimmed V and J ends, which lost 0 bases and 4 bases, there was a span of 9 bases. There are 14 residues in the CDR3. Germline CDR1 reads LNHDA; CDR2 reads SQIVND (reference sequence). CDR3 amino acids: CASSIERGGTEAFF. The CDR3 DNA is TGTGCCAGTAGTATAGAGAGGGGTGGCACTGAAGCTTTCTTT.

This chain links TRBV5-1 with TRBJ1-1; D possibly corresponds to TRBD1 (6 bases). Between the trimmed V and J ends, which lost 6 bases and 7 bases, there was a span of 22 bases. The CDR3 loop spans 15 amino acids. Germline loops: CDR1 SGHRS, CDR2 YFSETQ. CDR3 loop: CASTRTVGLQSEAFF. In nucleotides, the CDR3 is TGCGCCAGCACTAGGACAGTTGGCCTTCAGAGTGAAGCTTTCTTT.

This clone appeared a few times. The rearrangement links TRBV7-2 to TRBJ2-1; TRBD2 is a possible D gene (5 bases). The CDR3 totals 15 residues. V gave up 6 bases and J gave up 5 bases, with 17 bases separating them. Germline V gives CDR1 SGHTA, CDR2 FQGNSA. The CDR3 spells CASSRTGIPNNEQFF. In DNA, the CDR3 is TGTGCCAGCAGTCGGACCGGGATTCCCAACAATGAGCAGTTCTTC.

The V and J genes are TRBV7-9 and TRBJ1-1; 7 nucleotides match TRBD1. Trimming took 6 bases from V and 5 from J; bases not matched to a gene: 9. The germline V gene has CDR1 SEHNR and CDR2 FQNEAQ (reference sequence). The CDR3 spans 14 residues. The CDR3 protein is CASRTTGSNTEAFF. DNA for the CDR3: TGTGCCAGCAGAACGACAGGGAGTAATACTGAAGCTTTCTTT.

This clone showed up just once. CDR3 amino acids: CASSIAGRSSYNEQFF. Written as DNA, the CDR3 is TGTGCCAGTAGTATAGCGGGGCGGAGCTCCTACAATGAGCAGTTCTTC. The J gene is TRBJ2-1, the V gene TRBV19, with D perhaps matching TRBD1 or TRBD2 (5 bases each). The CDR3 runs 16 residues. Trimming removed 1 base at V and 0 bases at J, with 10 bases between. CDR1 and CDR2 (germline): LNHDA, SQIVND (reference sequence).

This chain uses TRBV15 with TRBJ1-1; D ambiguous. With 5 bases removed from V and 1 base from J, the gap between germline ends came to 11 bases. Germline CDR1 and CDR2: LNHNV and YYDKDF (reference sequence). This CDR3 spans 14 amino acids. CDR3 sequence reads: CATSRTLGNTEAFF. CDR3 DNA: TGTGCCACCAGCCGAACATTAGGGAACACTGAAGCTTTCTTT.

The chain combines TRBV6-6 with TRBJ1-4; 7 nucleotides line up with TRBD1. V lost 6 bases and J lost 3; bases outside the gene matches: 1. In germline, CDR1 is MNHNY, CDR2 SVGAGI (reference sequence). CDR3 length equals 13 residues. In DNA form, the CDR3 reads TGTGCCAGCAGCGACAGGGCTAATGAAAAACTGTTTTTT. Protein product: CASSDRANEKLFF.

The V and J genes are TRBV27 and TRBJ1-2; D unclear. Germline CDR1 MNHEY, CDR2 SMNVEV (reference sequence). V shed 5 bases and J shed 2 bases, with 9 bases lying between them. The length of the CDR3 is 13 residues. This CDR3 is CASSKDVNYGYTF. In DNA, the CDR3 is TGTGCCAGCAGTAAGGACGTGAACTATGGCTACACCTTC.

Here the CDR3 reads CATSRGGTGGRKTQYF. In DNA, the CDR3 is TGTGCCACCAGCAGAGGGGGGACAGGGGGTAGAAAGACCCAGTACTTC. The chain has TRBV15 and TRBJ2-5; TRBD1 agrees at 11 bases. This CDR3 is built from 16 residues. Trimming removed 1 base from V and 6 bases from J; junction bases left unmatched: 7. Germline V lookup: CDR1 LNHNV, CDR2 YYDKDF (reference sequence).

This clone came up once. This sequence joins TRBV6-5 and TRBJ1-2, with D hard to call. Germline V CDR1 and CDR2: MNHEY, SVGAGI. V was trimmed by 6 bases and J by 8 bases, leaving 22 bases between them. There are 15 residues in the CDR3. DNA of the CDR3: TGTGCCAGCAGCCCTACCCGAGGGCCCGCCCGGGGCTACACCTTC. This sequence encodes CASSPTRGPARGYTF.

The J gene is TRBJ2-5, the V gene TRBV7-3, with D possibly being TRBD1 (6 bases). This CDR3 comprises 15 residues. The V end was cut by 2 bases, the J end by 7 bases, with 17 bases between. Per the germline V gene, CDR1 is SGHTA and CDR2 is FQGTGA. The CDR3 loop is CASSLEGNLGGTQYF. DNA for the CDR3: TGTGCCAGCAGCTTAGAGGGAAATTTAGGGGGGACCCAGTACTTC.

This rearrangement joins TRBV7-9 to TRBJ2-1; D call uncertain. With 4 bases removed from V and 1 base from J, the gap between germline ends came to 11 bases. Germline values: CDR1 SEHNR, CDR2 FQNEAQ (reference sequence). CDR3 size: 15 residues. DNA for the CDR3: TGTGCCAGCAGCTACCAGACTGTTTCCTACAATGAGCAGTTCTTC. Its protein is CASSYQTVSYNEQFF.

The chain uses TRBV6-5 and TRBJ1-3; TRBD1 might be the D (5 bases). This CDR3 is built from 15 residues. V lost 6 bases, J lost 4 bases, and 16 bases lay in between. CDR1 and CDR2 from the germline V gene are MNHEY and SVGAGI. Here the CDR3 DNA reads TGTGCCAGCAGCCGGGACTCCAACACCGGAAACACCATATATTTT. This gives the protein CASSRDSNTGNTIYF.

V gene TRBV5-1 combines with J gene TRBJ2-1, with TRBD2 matching over 7 bases. Germline V gives CDR1 SGHRS, CDR2 YFSETQ. V was clipped by 0 bases and J by 3 bases; unmatched bases: 3. This CDR3 spans 15 amino acids. CDR3 sequence (DNA): TGCGCCAGCAGCTTGGGTGGCGGGAGCTACAATGAGCAGTTCTTC. It is translated as CASSLGGGSYNEQFF. The complete variable domain, with remaining parts taken from reference TRBV5-1 and TRBJ2-1, reads KAGVTQTPRYLIKTRGQQVTLSCSPISGHRSVSWYQQTPGQGLQFLFEYFSETQRNKGNFPGRFSGRQFSNSRSEMNVSTLELGDSALYLCASSLGGGSYNEQFFGPGTRLTVL.

V and J are TRBV27 and TRBJ1-2; 9 bases are shared with TRBD1. The length of the CDR3 is 16 residues. Germline CDR1 MNHEY, CDR2 SMNVEV (reference sequence). The V segment lost 5 bases and the J segment 0 bases; nucleotides outside the gene matches: 7. The CDR3 sequence is CASSEVGTGSNYGYTF. CDR3 sequence (DNA): TGTGCCAGCAGTGAGGTAGGGACAGGGTCTAACTATGGCTACACCTTC.

V usage is TRBV5-1 and J usage is TRBJ2-3; 10 bases map to TRBD1. The trim removed 4 bases at V and 1 base at J, leaving 6 bases unmatched. Germline CDR1 is SGHRS and CDR2 is YFSETQ. The CDR3 is 16 residues long. CDR3 nucleotides: TGCGCCAGCAGCAAAGGACAGGGGGTCGGCACAGATACGCAGTATTTT. Its translation: CASSKGQGVGTDTQYF.

The chain employs TRBV15 and TRBJ1-2, with D perhaps matching TRBD1 (5 bases). The germline V gene encodes CDR1 LNHNV and CDR2 YYDKDF (reference sequence). V was clipped by 1 base and J by 4 bases, with 7 bases between them. This CDR3 spans 13 amino acids. The CDR3 DNA sequence: TGTGCCACCAGCAGAGTTGGGGCCTATGGCTACACCTTC. It encodes CATSRVGAYGYTF.

V and J are TRBV6-5 and TRBJ1-5; 7 bases line up with TRBD1. Germline trimming cut 5 bases from V and 2 bases from J; bases unmatched to any gene: 6. The CDR3 totals 15 residues. Germline-derived CDR1 and CDR2 are MNHEY and SVGAGI. The CDR3 DNA is TGTGCCAGCAGTCTGTACAGGGGTGGCAATCAGCCCCAGCATTTT. Its protein product is CASSLYRGGNQPQHF.

DNA for the CDR3: TGCGCCAGCAGCCAAGAACCAGGCGGTAGCTCCTACAATGAGCAGTTCTTC. Translating gives CASSQEPGGSSYNEQFF. The chain combines TRBV4-3 with TRBJ2-1; D ambiguous. Trimming stripped 0 bases from V and 0 bases from J, with 12 bases between. The CDR3 spans 17 residues. Germline values: CDR1 LGHNA, CDR2 YSLEER.

This chain links TRBV5-1 with TRBJ1-1, with no clear D. The CDR3 extends over 14 amino acids. Trimming took 6 bases from V and 0 from J, leaving 12 bases between them. Germline CDR1 reads SGHRS; CDR2 reads YFSETQ. CDR3 protein: CASTRAQMNTEAFF. CDR3 coding DNA: TGCGCCAGCACCCGAGCGCAGATGAACACTGAAGCTTTCTTT.